A selection of T cell receptor beta chains follows, all from one sample in a study of a mutant IDH1 vaccine in newly diagnosed glioma. The data were produced by immunoSEQ multiplex PCR, yet TCRdb's version contains in-frame clones alone and is incomplete. The table records about 38,000 clones, 81% of them present only once. No antigen has been assigned to these receptors. Here the sequenced sample was PBMCs, taken from a glioma patient whose treatment included an IDH1 peptide vaccine. These receptors all come from a man aged 35 to 55 with glioma. Both conserved end residues are part of each CDR3. The order of the fields is D gene, J gene, V gene, clone size, CDR3 DNA, CDR3 protein. A D gene is named only where the DNA matches it firmly. Only part of the rows carry a size: once, few, many, or a class if the clone is expanded.

>TRBD2|TRBJ2-5|TRBV28|.
TGTGCCAGCAGTTTGGGGCTAGCGGGAGTACAGACCCAGTACTTC
CASSLGLAGVQTQYF
>TRBD2|TRBJ2-7|TRBV25-1|medium-sized
TGTGCCAGCAGTACTAGCGTTTCCTACGAGCAGTACTTC
CASSTSVSYEQYF
>.|TRBJ2-2|TRBV18|.
TGTGCCAGCTCACCGACCAGGCGCACCGGGGAGCTGTTTTTT
CASSPTRRTGELFF
>TRBD2|TRBJ2-1|TRBV9|once
TGTGCCAGCAGCGTAACCGGACTAGCGGGAGCCCCCGACAATGAGCAGTTCTTC
CASSVTGLAGAPDNEQFF
>TRBD1|TRBJ1-6|TRBV4-3|.
TGCGCCAGCAGCCAAGATGGGACAGGGAATTCACCCCTCCACTTT
CASSQDGTGNSPLHF
>.|TRBJ2-7|TRBV15|few
TGTGCCACCAGCAGAGACAAGGGGTCCACCTACGAGCAGTACTTC
CATSRDKGSTYEQYF
>.|TRBJ2-7|TRBV30|.
TGTGCCTGCGACAGGGAGGAGGATTCCTACGAGCAGTACTTC
CACDREEDSYEQYF
>.|TRBJ1-2|TRBV2|once
TGTGCCAGCAGTGTTATCGGGGGCACTGGGTATGGCTACACCTTC
CASSVIGGTGYGYTF
>TRBD2|TRBJ2-1|TRBV27|.
TGTGCCAGCAGCCCAATAGGGACTAGCGCTTCCAATGAGCAGTTCTTC
CASSPIGTSASNEQFF
>.|TRBJ2-7|TRBV6-1|few
TGTGCCAGCAGTGAAGACAGGGTCAGCTACGAGCAGTACTTC
CASSEDRVSYEQYF
>.|TRBJ1-5|TRBV5-7|few
TGTGCCAGCAGCTTGAAAGGCGAGTGCAATCAGCCCCAGCATTTT
CASSLKGECNQPQHF
>TRBD1|TRBJ2-7|TRBV6-1|once
TGTGCCAGCAGGCTATGGGACAGCTCCGAGCAGTACTTC
CASRLWDSSEQYF
>TRBD1|TRBJ1-4|TRBV5-5|.
TGTGCCAGCAGCTTGGACAGGGGTGCGACTAATGAAAAACTGTTTTTT
CASSLDRGATNEKLFF
>.|TRBJ1-2|TRBV28|few
TGTGCCAGCAGTCCCCTCGGGGGCTTCTACACCTTC
CASSPLGGFYTF
>.|TRBJ2-7|TRBV29-1|.
TGCAGCGTTGAGGGTCAGGGACACACCTACGAGCAGTACTTC
CSVEGQGHTYEQYF
>.|TRBJ1-5|TRBV6-5|few
TGTGCCAGCAGTGAGGTAGGGGTTGTTCAGCCCCAGCATTTT
CASSEVGVVQPQHF
>TRBD1|TRBJ1-1|TRBV2|few
TGTGCCAGCAGTGCACGACAGGGGTGGCCTGAAGCTTTCTTT
CASSARQGWPEAFF
>.|TRBJ2-1|TRBV19|.
TGTGCCAGTAGTATAGGGGCAGGGCCCGATGAGCAGTTCTTC
CASSIGAGPDEQFF
>TRBD2|TRBJ2-5|TRBV11-3|.
TGTGCCAGCAGCTTAGTATCCGCTAGCGGGGGAGAGACCCAGTACTTC
CASSLVSASGGETQYF
>.|TRBJ1-1|TRBV19|.
TGTGCCAGTACCCCCCCCCGGCGGGATTCAGCTTTCTTT
CASTPPRRDSAFF
>TRBD1|TRBJ1-2|TRBV29-1|.
TGCAGCGCCTGGGACAGCCAAAAGTTAAACTATGGCTACACCTTC
CSAWDSQKLNYGYTF
>.|TRBJ2-1|TRBV4-1|once
TGCGCCAGCAGCCAAGAACCAGCGAGACTCTACAATGAGCAGTTCTTC
CASSQEPARLYNEQFF
>TRBD2|TRBJ2-7|TRBV5-1|.
TGCGCCAGCAGCTTTTCGGGGGGGAAAGCCTACGAGCAGTACTTC
CASSFSGGKAYEQYF
>.|TRBJ2-7|TRBV6-1|.
TGTGCCAGCAGCGCCCTCGGGAATAAGCAGTACTTC
CASSALGNKQYF
>.|TRBJ2-3|TRBV9|.
TGTGCCAGCAGCGCCGAACTGGATACGCAGTATTTT
CASSAELDTQYF
>.|TRBJ2-1|TRBV19|.
TGTGCCAGTAGTACCGACAGCTACAATGAGCAGTTCTTC
CASSTDSYNEQFF
>.|TRBJ1-1|TRBV28|.
TGTGCCAGCAGTCCCGGGGGGGCCAGTGAAGCTTTCTTT
CASSPGGASEAFF
>.|TRBJ1-2|TRBV5-5|few
TGTGCCAGCAGCTTGATCCCCGTCCCCTATGGCTACACCTTC
CASSLIPVPYGYTF
>TRBD2|TRBJ2-5|TRBV6-6|.
TGTGCCAGCAGTCGACTAGCGGGGGGGCCAGAGACCCAGTACTTC
CASSRLAGGPETQYF
>.|TRBJ2-4|TRBV28|.
TGTGCCAGCAGTTGGACAGAGGCCACCAAAAACATTCAGTACTTC
CASSWTEATKNIQYF
>TRBD2|TRBJ2-7|TRBV10-2|.
TGCGCCAGCAGTGAGTCCGCGAGCGGGACTTACGAGCAGTACTTC
CASSESASGTYEQYF
>.|TRBJ1-1|TRBV27|few
TGTGCCAGCAGTTTAGTATGGCCTCAGAACCCCCCAGGGACTGAAGCTTTCTTT
CASSLVWPQNPPGTEAFF
>.|TRBJ2-5|TRBV7-2|.
TGTGCCAGCAGCTCCCACCGGGGCTCAGAGACCCAGTACTTC
CASSSHRGSETQYF
>TRBD2|TRBJ2-5|TRBV7-6|.
TGTGCCAGCAGCTTAGGGGGGGGAGAGACCCAGTACTTC
CASSLGGGETQYF
>.|TRBJ2-7|TRBV7-2|.
TGTGCCAGCAGCCCCACGGCTGTTGCGGGAACGGGCGAGCAGTACTTC
CASSPTAVAGTGEQYF
>.|TRBJ1-3|TRBV7-9|.
TGTGCCAGCAGACCCCCCCCCTTGAACATATATTTT
CASRPPPLNIYF
>.|TRBJ2-7|TRBV7-2|.
TGTGCCAGCAGCTATATGGGGACGTTTACAAAACCCTACGAGCAGTACTTC
CASSYMGTFTKPYEQYF
>.|TRBJ2-1|TRBV7-3|.
TGTGCCAGCAGCGCTACCGGGACCTTCAATGAGCAGTTCTTC
CASSATGTFNEQFF
>.|TRBJ2-7|TRBV19|once
TGTGCCAGTAGTATAGTGGGAAGCTACGAGCAGTACTTC
CASSIVGSYEQYF
>.|TRBJ2-3|TRBV7-6|.
TGTGCCAGCAGCTCCCAGGACCGATACACAGATACGCAGTATTTT
CASSSQDRYTDTQYF
>.|TRBJ2-2|TRBV5-1|.
TGCGCCAGCAGCTTGAGACAGAACACCGGGGAGCTGTTTTTT
CASSLRQNTGELFF
>TRBD2|TRBJ2-3|TRBV4-2|.
TGTGCCAGCAGCCAAGATCGCCAGCGGGGGTTCACAGATACGCAGTATTTT
CASSQDRQRGFTDTQYF
>.|TRBJ2-5|TRBV7-8|.
TGTGCCAGCAGCTTAGATCTGAAGACCCAGTACTTC
CASSLDLKTQYF
>TRBD1|TRBJ1-2|TRBV27|.
TGTGCCAGCAGCACGGACAGGGTGGCTGGCTACACCTTC
CASSTDRVAGYTF
>.|TRBJ2-1|TRBV7-8|.
TGTGCCAGCAGCTTAGGAGGCTCCTACAATGAGCAGTTCTTC
CASSLGGSYNEQFF
>TRBD2|TRBJ2-1|TRBV30|.
TGTGCCTGGAACGCGGGGGGGCAGGGCAATGAGCAGTTCTTC
CAWNAGGQGNEQFF
>TRBD1|TRBJ1-1|TRBV9|.
TGTGCCAGCAGCGTCGATGGTACGGGACAGGGGGTGCTCACTGAAGCTTTCTTT
CASSVDGTGQGVLTEAFF
>.|TRBJ2-5|TRBV12-5|.
TGTGCTAGTGGACTACTAGCATTGGAGACCCAGTACTTC
CASGLLALETQYF
>.|TRBJ2-1|TRBV4-1|.
TGCGCCAGCAGCCAAGTAATTACTGAGCAGTTCTTC
CASSQVITEQFF
>.|TRBJ2-5|TRBV5-5|few
TGTGCCAGCAGCTTGGTCGGCAGGGAGACCCAGTACTTC
CASSLVGRETQYF
>.|TRBJ2-7|TRBV21-1|.
TGTGCCAGCAGCAAAGTTCAGGGATTGGGGTACGAGCAGTACTTC
CASSKVQGLGYEQYF
>.|TRBJ2-7|TRBV9|few
TGTGCCAGCAGCGTAGGAGGGAACTACGAGCAGTACTTC
CASSVGGNYEQYF